Listed below are T cell receptor beta chains from one sample, sequenced in a study of molecular identifiers for immune sequencing clone quantification. TCRdb redid the calling of the PCR reads with MiXCR, one entry per CDR3 protein. The sample holds 400,000 to 600,000 distinct CDR3 sequences, 25% seen once. Material: naive CD8+ T cells from blood, with Jurkat cell RNA spiked in. The origin of the receptors is a human donor in good health. Some libraries in this study had Jurkat cell RNA spiked in. CDR3s include the opening cysteine and the closing phenylalanine or tryptophan. A D gene is named only where the DNA matches it firmly. The listing skips clone size in some rows; elsewhere it reads once, few, many or a size class.

v_gene	d_gene	abundance	j_gene	CDR3nt	CDR3aa
TRBV10-1	.	.	TRBJ2-2	TGCGCCAGCAGTGAGGGACAGAAAAACACCGGGGAGCTGTTTTTT	CASSEGQKNTGELFF
TRBV4-3	.	few	TRBJ1-5	TGCGCCAGCAGCCAAAACCGGGCCCTCAATCAGCCCCAGCATTTT	CASSQNRALNQPQHF
TRBV20-1	.	.	TRBJ2-2	TGCAGTGCTAGCGGGATCCCCCCACCGTTCGGGGAGCTGTTTTTT	CSASGIPPPFGELFF
TRBV30	.	.	TRBJ2-1	TGTGCCTGGACCGGACAGCGCAATGAGCAGTTCTTC	CAWTGQRNEQFF
TRBV7-9	.	few	TRBJ2-1	TGTGCCAGCAGCCTACATGAGTTCTTC	CASSLHEFF
TRBV6-5	.	few	TRBJ2-1	TGTGCCAGCAGAATACAGGGTTTTCACAATGAGCAGTTCTTC	CASRIQGFHNEQFF
TRBV10-3	.	.	TRBJ2-7	TGTGCCATCAGTGAGCCGATCGGACCCCACTACGAGCAGTACTTC	CAISEPIGPHYEQYF
TRBV7-9	.	many	TRBJ2-7	TGTGCCAGCAGCCCGCCACTGAACTCCTACGAGCAGTACTTC	CASSPPLNSYEQYF
TRBV4-3	.	few	TRBJ2-3	TGCGCCAGCAGCCAAGATCGGGGGGCTTTCACAGATATGCAGTATTTT	CASSQDRGAFTDMQYF
TRBV2	.	many	TRBJ2-7	TGTGCCAGCAGCGGACAGGACTACTACGAGCAGTACTTC	CASSGQDYYEQYF
TRBV12-3/TRBV12-4	.	.	TRBJ2-5	TGTGCCAGCAGTGAACCGGGCCGTAAAGAGACCCAGTACTTC	CASSEPGRKETQYF
TRBV19	.	few	TRBJ1-1	TGTGCCAGTAGTATCGGGGGTTCGTACACTGAAGCTTTCTTT	CASSIGGSYTEAFF
TRBV20-1	TRBD2	.	TRBJ2-2	TGCAGTGCTAGCGATAGCGGGAAGACGGTCACCGGGGAGCTGTTTTTT	CSASDSGKTVTGELFF
TRBV10-3	TRBD1	.	TRBJ2-5	TGTGCCATCAGTACATCGACAGGGGGTCTCGAGACCCAGTACTTC	CAISTSTGGLETQYF
TRBV12-3/TRBV12-4	.	few	TRBJ2-5	TGTGCCAGCAGTCCCTACCTAGCCCAAGAGACCCAGTACTTC	CASSPYLAQETQYF
TRBV27	.	few	TRBJ2-1	TGTGCCAGCAGTGTTTTTGAGTCCTACAATGAGCAGTTCTTC	CASSVFESYNEQFF
TRBV4-3	TRBD2	.	TRBJ2-1	TGCGCCAGCAGCCAAGAGGTAGCGGGGGGCTCCTACAATGAGCAGTTCTTC	CASSQEVAGGSYNEQFF
TRBV18	.	many	TRBJ2-7	TGTGCCAGCTCACCAGGAACGGGTGGCGAGCAGTACTTC	CASSPGTGGEQYF
TRBV12-3/TRBV12-4	.	.	TRBJ2-2	TGTGCCAGCAGTTTACTGACATCCGGGGAGCTGTTTTTT	CASSLLTSGELFF
TRBV11-2	.	many	TRBJ2-3	TGTGCCAGCAGCCCGGGGCTCACAGATACGCAGTATTTT	CASSPGLTDTQYF
TRBV5-4	TRBD1	few	TRBJ2-7	TGTGCCAGCAGCTTGGAGACAGGGGCCGAGCAGTACTTC	CASSLETGAEQYF
TRBV6-2/TRBV6-3	.	few	TRBJ2-5	TGTGCCAGCAGGTTGGGTATAGGGGATTCGAGAGAGACCCAGTACTTC	CASRLGIGDSRETQYF
TRBV7-9	TRBD2	few	TRBJ2-7	TGTGCCAGCAGCACCGGACTAGCGGGAGTCGAGCAGTACTTC	CASSTGLAGVEQYF
TRBV4-2	.	many	TRBJ1-5	TGTGCCAGCAGCCAAGAGAGGGGGACTCCAAATCAGCCCCAGCATTTT	CASSQERGTPNQPQHF
TRBV3-1	.	many	TRBJ2-3	TGTGCCAGCAGCCAAGATCAGATTTACACAGATACGCAGTATTTT	CASSQDQIYTDTQYF
TRBV5-1	.	many	TRBJ2-7	TGCGCCAGCAGCCGGCAGGGGGGACCTTCCTACGAGCAGTACTTC	CASSRQGGPSYEQYF
TRBV6-2/TRBV6-3	.	.	TRBJ2-1	TGTGCCAGCAGTGGACCGGGACACTTTTCTAATGAGCAGTTCTTC	CASSGPGHFSNEQFF
TRBV27	.	.	TRBJ2-7	TGTGCCAGCAGTTCAAGGCCTAGAACGGCGGAGTACTCCTACGAGCAGTACTTC	CASSSRPRTAEYSYEQYF
TRBV28	.	many	TRBJ1-1	TGTGCCAGCAGTTTCGTCTCGGGGGCCCCTGAAGCTTTCTTT	CASSFVSGAPEAFF
TRBV12-3/TRBV12-4	.	few	TRBJ1-4	TGTGCCAGCAGTTTACAGATTGCAACTAATGAAAAACTGTTTTTT	CASSLQIATNEKLFF
TRBV29-1	TRBD1	few	TRBJ2-2	TGCAGCGCTGAAGATCTTGCCGGACAGGGCAACACCGGGGAGCTATTTTTT	CSAEDLAGQGNTGELFF